These 9 T cell receptor beta chains share one sample of origin, sequenced in a study of PD-1 blockade in classical Hodgkin lymphoma. Time point reported: cycle 4 day 1 (C4D1), after more than five weeks of nivolumab. Relapses following autologous stem cell transplantation were seen in all patients, with brentuximab vedotin exposure varying. TCRdb's table, derived via immunoSEQ multiplex PCR, lists solely in-frame clones and lacks some. The sample gives over 85,000 clones, roughly nine tenths of which show up once; under 3% is in the top ten. The starting material was peripheral blood mononuclear cells (PBMCs), obtained before the fourth cycle of nivolumab. These receptors were taken from a human donor with classical Hodgkin lymphoma.

The chain is built from TRBV7-2 and TRBJ1-5; tentatively, D is TRBD1 (5 bases). Germline-derived CDR1 and CDR2 are SGHTA and FQGNSA. V was pared by 3 bases and J by 2 bases, with 8 bases between. The CDR3 extends over 14 amino acids. Here the CDR3 reads CASSFATGNQPQHF. The CDR3 nucleotides read TGTGCCAGCAGCTTCGCGACAGGCAATCAGCCCCAGCATTTT. Using reference TRBV7-2 and TRBJ1-5 for the parts outside the CDR3, the full variable domain is GAGVSQSPSNKVTEKGKDVELRCDPISGHTALYWYRQSLGQGLEFLIYFQGNSAPDKSGLPSDRFSAERTGGSVSTLTIQRTQQEDSAVYLCASSFATGNQPQHFGDGTRLSIL.

J is TRBJ2-5 and V is TRBV19, with a possible D match to TRBD2 (5 bases). The ends were cut back, 1 base at V and 5 bases at J, with 11 bases in the middle. Germline V gene lookup returns CDR1 LNHDA and CDR2 SQIVND (reference sequence). This CDR3 spans 14 amino acids. The CDR3 coding sequence is TGTGCCAGTAGTATAGTTCCGGGGTCCGAGACCCAGTACTTC. This codes for CASSIVPGSETQYF.

The chain carries TRBV9 and TRBJ2-3; 9 bases fit TRBD1. Germline loops: CDR1 SGDLS, CDR2 YYNGEE. Trimming removed 2 bases from V and 1 base from J; junction bases left unmatched: 5. This CDR3 contains 16 residues. CDR3 coding DNA: TGTGCCAGCAGCGTTACAGGGGGCGGAGGCACAGATACGCAGTATTTT. Translated: CASSVTGGGGTDTQYF.

The chain uses TRBV11-2 and TRBJ1-2; TRBD1 aligns across 7 bases. The CDR3 spans 14 residues. Trimming cost V 5 bases and J 6 bases; bases outside gene matches: 9. Germline CDR1 SGHAT, CDR2 FQNNGV. DNA of the CDR3: TGTGCCAGCAGCGGCCCGGGACAGCCCCATGGCTACACCTTC. Translated, it gives CASSGPGQPHGYTF.

A single count supports this clone. This sequence joins TRBV6-1 and TRBJ2-3; D is uncertain. Trimming shortened V by 4 bases and J by 0 bases, and 5 bases separated the two germline ends. Per germline, CDR1 MNHNS and CDR2 SASEGT. CDR3 length equals 13 residues. The CDR3 loop is CASSGASTDTQYF. The CDR3 DNA is TGTGCCAGCAGTGGGGCTAGCACAGATACGCAGTATTTT.

This chain connects TRBV6-5 to TRBJ1-6, with D perhaps matching TRBD1 (5 bases). V gave up 0 bases and J gave up 12 bases, with 9 bases separating them. The CDR3 has 13 residues. Germline CDR1 is MNHEY and CDR2 is SVGAGI. The CDR3 DNA reads TGTGCCAGCAGTTACTCAGGGGTGGGACCCCTCCACTTT. It specifies CASSYSGVGPLHF.

This rearrangement joins TRBV20-1 to TRBJ2-7; D unresolved. V lost 2 bases and J 7 bases, leaving 9 bases between the germline ends. The CDR3 has 11 amino acids. Germline V CDR1 and CDR2: DFQATT, SNEGSKA (reference sequence). CDR3 sequence: CSARQAGEQYF. In DNA, the CDR3 is TGCAGTGCTAGACAGGCCGGGGAGCAGTACTTC.

V is TRBV4-2 and J is TRBJ2-7, with no clear D. The CDR3 sequence is 12 residues long. Germline CDR1 is LGHNA and CDR2 is YNFKEQ. V lost 5 bases to trimming and J lost 7 bases, with 12 bases between them. CDR3 sequence (DNA): TGTGCCAGCAGCTTAGTCTCTGGGGAGCAGTACTTC. Amino acid sequence: CASSLVSGEQYF.

A few counts support this clone. The J gene is TRBJ1-2, the V gene TRBV7-2; D unclear. V was cut by 5 bases and J by 2 bases, with 6 bases left in between. Per germline, CDR1 SGHTA and CDR2 FQGNSA. This CDR3 is 12 amino acids long. DNA of the CDR3: TGTGCCAGCAGCCCACTGAACTATGGCTACACCTTC. Residues: CASSPLNYGYTF.